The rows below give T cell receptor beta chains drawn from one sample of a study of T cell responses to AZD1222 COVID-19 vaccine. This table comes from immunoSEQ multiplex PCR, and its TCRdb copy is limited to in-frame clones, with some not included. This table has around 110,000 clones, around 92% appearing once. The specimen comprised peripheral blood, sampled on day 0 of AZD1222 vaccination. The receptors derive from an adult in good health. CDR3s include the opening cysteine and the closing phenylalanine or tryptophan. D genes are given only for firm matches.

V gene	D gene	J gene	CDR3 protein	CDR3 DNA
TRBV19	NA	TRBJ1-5	CASSMMGVSNQPQHF	TGTGCCAGTAGTATGATGGGGGTAAGCAATCAGCCCCAGCATTTT
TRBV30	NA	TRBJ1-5	CAWKKGNQPQHF	TGTGCCTGGAAGAAGGGCAATCAGCCCCAGCATTTT
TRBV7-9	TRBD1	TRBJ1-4	CASSQQGAINEKLFF	TGTGCCAGCAGCCAACAGGGGGCAATTAATGAAAAACTGTTTTTT
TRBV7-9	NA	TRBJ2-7	CASSTDPYYEQYF	TGTGCCAGCAGCACAGACCCATACTACGAGCAGTACTTC
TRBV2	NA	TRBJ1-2	CASINPAGGGYGYTF	TGTGCCAGCATAAACCCCGCGGGGGGAGGCTATGGCTACACCTTC
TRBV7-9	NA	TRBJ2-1	CASSLAVEYSYNEQFF	TGTGCCAGCAGTCTCGCGGTGGAGTACTCCTACAATGAGCAGTTCTTC
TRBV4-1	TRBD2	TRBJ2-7	CASSHFSGRAYEQYF	TGCGCCAGCAGCCATTTTAGCGGGAGGGCCTACGAGCAGTACTTC
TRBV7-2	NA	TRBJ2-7	CASSPQGRGGSYEQYF	TGTGCCAGCAGCCCCCAGGGCCGGGGAGGATCGTACGAGCAGTACTTC
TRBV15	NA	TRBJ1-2	CATSREGAGVGYGYTF	TGTGCCACCAGCAGAGAAGGGGCGGGGGTCGGCTATGGCTACACCTTC
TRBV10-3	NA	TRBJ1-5	CAISESWAYSNQPQHF	TGTGCCATCAGTGAGTCGTGGGCCTATAGCAATCAGCCCCAGCATTTT
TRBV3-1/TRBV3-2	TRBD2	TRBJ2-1	CASSHLAGKGDEQFF	TGTGCCAGCAGCCACCTAGCGGGGAAAGGGGATGAGCAGTTCTTC
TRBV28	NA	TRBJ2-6	CASSQAGANVLTF	TGTGCCAGCAGTCAGGCTGGGGCCAACGTCCTGACTTTC